The 7 T cell receptor beta chains in this list originate from one sample, sequenced in a study of OX40 agonist ivuxolimab in advanced cancers. The assay was immunoSEQ multiplex PCR, and TCRdb's table has in-frame clones only and misses some. In the table there are 60,000 or so clones, roughly 84% of which are singletons. The source was CD4+ or CD8+ T cells sorted from blood, collected in a trial of the OX40 agonist ivuxolimab. These TCRs come from an adult with an advanced solid tumor such as melanoma, head and neck, liver or kidney cancer.

The CDR3 DNA reads as TGTGCCAGCAGCGACAGGGCGTCTGAAAAACTGTTTTTT. This encodes CASSDRASEKLFF. This chain connects TRBV6-5 to TRBJ1-4; 7 nucleotides line up with TRBD1. Germline lookup yields CDR1 MNHEY and CDR2 SVGAGI. The CDR3 contains 13 residues. The V gene end was trimmed by 6 bases and the J gene end by 7 bases; junction bases not matched to a gene: 5.

In its sample, this clone was seen a few times. J is TRBJ1-6 and V is TRBV19; 7 bases align to TRBD1. Germline V gene lookup returns CDR1 LNHDA and CDR2 SQIVND (reference sequence). The CDR3 runs to 15 residues. The J segment lost 9 bases and the V segment lost 3 bases, leaving 8 bases of the junction unmatched. As DNA, the CDR3 is TGTGCCAGTAGTATGACAATAGACAGGGCTTCACCCCTCCACTTT. It specifies CASSMTIDRASPLHF.

This sequence joins TRBV2 and TRBJ2-3; 9 bases match TRBD2. V shed 7 bases and J 6 bases; nucleotides not matched to a gene: 11. The CDR3 sequence is 15 residues long. Germline CDR1 SNHLY, CDR2 FYNNEI. CDR3 amino acids: CASTSGTSNTDTQYF. CDR3 DNA: TGTGCCAGCACCTCCGGGACTAGCAACACTGATACGCAGTATTTT.

A single count supports this clone. The V and J genes are TRBV28 and TRBJ2-1; 8 bases fit TRBD2. From germline, CDR1 is MDHEN and CDR2 SYDVKM. With V trimmed by 8 bases and J by 7 bases, 10 bases remained unmatched. CDR3 length equals 14 residues. In DNA, the CDR3 is TGTGCCAGCTGGGGGGCAGCGGGGGCAAATGAGCAGTTCTTC. It codes for CASWGAAGANEQFF.

The chain couples TRBV4-3 to TRBJ1-2; maybe TRBD1 (5 bases). The CDR3 runs to 15 residues. Germline V gives CDR1 LGHNA, CDR2 YSLEER. V gave up 1 base and J gave up 8 bases, with 17 bases separating them. This chain's CDR3 is CASSQGTGGERGYTF. The CDR3 bases are TGCGCCAGCAGCCAAGGTACCGGGGGTGAAAGGGGCTACACCTTC.

The chain carries TRBV6-5 and TRBJ1-2, with TRBD1 identical over 8 bases. Germline V gene data show CDR1 as MNHEY and CDR2 as SVGAGI. The ends lost 6 bases at V and 6 bases at J; junction bases unmatched: 12. The CDR3 length is 15 residues. CDR3 in amino acids: CASSLGGRGRDGYTF. CDR3 DNA sequence: TGTGCCAGCAGCTTGGGCGGCAGGGGGCGCGATGGCTACACCTTC.

V usage is TRBV18 and J usage is TRBJ1-2; TRBD1 matches 7 bases. Unmatched junction bases numbered 11, after V lost 8 bases and J lost 8 bases. Per the germline V gene, CDR1 is KGHSH and CDR2 is LQKENI. CDR3 size: 13 residues. The CDR3 is CASENDRVGGYTF. The CDR3 DNA is TGTGCCAGCGAAAACGACAGGGTGGGAGGCTACACCTTC. The full variable domain, rest sourced from reference TRBV18 and TRBJ1-2, is NAGVMQNPRHLVRRRGQEARLRCSPMKGHSHVYWYRQLPEEGLKFMVYLQKENIIDESGMPKERFSAEFPKEGPSILRIQQVVRGDSAAYFCASENDRVGGYTFGSGTRLTVV.